These 21 T cell receptor beta chains originate from one sample sequenced in a study of blood T cell repertoires in COVID-19. Some clones are missing from TCRdb's copy, which holds only in-frame ones; the method was immunoSEQ multiplex PCR. The table shows around 250,000 clones, with 80% to 90% occurring only once. Sequencing was done on a sample of PBMCs or T cells enriched from blood (not recorded which). Receptor source: a woman aged 40 to 50 who had been exposed to COVID-19.

This chain connects TRBV28 to TRBJ1-1; a possible D gene is TRBD1 (5 bases). V shed 6 bases and J shed 1 base, with 15 bases lying between them. Germline values: CDR1 MDHEN, CDR2 SYDVKM. The CDR3 runs 15 residues. The CDR3 spells CASRMGGLGNTEAFF. CDR3 nucleotides: TGTGCCAGCAGGATGGGGGGTTTGGGGAACACTGAAGCTTTCTTT.

The chain links TRBV5-4 to TRBJ1-3; tentative D call: TRBD1 (5 bases). There are 11 residues in the CDR3. Trimming stripped 8 bases from V and 7 bases from J, with 10 bases between. In germline, CDR1 is SGHNT, CDR2 YYREEE (reference sequence). The DNA of the CDR3 is TGTGCCAGAACCGGGGGTAACACCATATATTTT. Its protein is CARTGGNTIYF.

The V call is TRBV4-3, the J call TRBJ1-6; D perhaps matches TRBD1 (6 bases). There are 15 residues in the CDR3. V was shortened by 0 bases and J by 5 bases, with 8 bases between the two germline ends. CDR1 and CDR2 (germline): LGHNA, YSLEER. The CDR3 here is CASSQDYRDNSPLHF. DNA for the CDR3: TGCGCCAGCAGCCAAGATTACAGGGATAATTCACCCCTCCACTTT.

The chain combines TRBV3-1 (or the pseudogene TRBV3-2) with TRBJ2-3; D gene unclear. There are 12 residues in the CDR3. Looked up from germline, CDR1 is LGHDT and CDR2 is YNNKEL (reference sequence). V dropped 4 bases and J dropped 2 bases, with 4 bases sitting between them. CDR3 sequence: CASSLLTDTQYF. Here the CDR3 DNA reads TGTGCCAGCAGCCTCCTCACAGATACGCAGTATTTT.

As for this clone: A junction boundary mismatches the germline segment, possibly from a read error. The rearrangement joins TRBV5-1 to TRBJ2-1, with 10 positions matching TRBD2. The germline V gene encodes CDR1 SGHRS and CDR2 YFSETQ. The CDR3 sequence is 13 residues long. The CDR3 DNA follows: TGTGCCAGCACCCCAGCGGGAGGGCCTGAGCAGTTCTTC. This codes for CASTPAGGPEQFF.

The chain is built from TRBV30 and TRBJ2-1; 9 bases are a match to TRBD2. Unmatched junction bases numbered 7, after V lost 0 bases and J lost 7 bases. Looked up from germline, CDR1 is GTSNPN and CDR2 is SVGIG (reference sequence). The CDR3 contains 15 residues. The CDR3 here is CAWSVGSGSINEQFF. The CDR3 coding sequence is TGTGCCTGGAGTGTTGGTAGCGGGAGTATTAATGAGCAGTTCTTC.

The CDR3 region has the DNA TGTGCCAGCAGCCCGCCTTTAGTAATCGGGGAGCTGTTTTTT. It codes for CASSPPLVIGELFF. The rearrangement links TRBV3-1 (or the pseudogene TRBV3-2) to TRBJ2-2; D not certain. CDR1 LGHDT and CDR2 YNNKEL come from the germline V gene (reference sequence). This CDR3 contains 14 residues. The V gene lost 4 bases and the J gene lost 7 bases, with 13 bases spanning the gap.

CDR3 amino acids: CASSQDRGIRENTEAFF. In DNA form, the CDR3 reads TGCGCCAGCAGCCAAGATCGGGGGATAAGAGAGAACACTGAAGCTTTCTTT. V is TRBV4-1 and J is TRBJ1-1; weak D call: TRBD1 (5 bases). The germline CDR1 and CDR2 sequences are MGHRA and YSYEKL. V lost 0 bases and J lost 1, with 15 bases in between. The CDR3 covers 17 residues.

This chain uses TRBV2 with TRBJ1-2; unclear D gene. CDR3 size: 16 residues. V shed 1 base and J shed 5 bases, with 17 bases lying between them. CDR1 and CDR2 from the germline V gene are SNHLY and FYNNEI. CDR3 sequence (DNA): TGTGCCAGCAGTGAAGTGGTATCGGAGACTACATATGGCTACACCTTC. It specifies CASSEVVSETTYGYTF.

The chain combines TRBV7-3 with TRBJ2-1, with 14 bases aligning to TRBD2. CDR1 SGHTA and CDR2 FQGTGA come from the germline V gene. The CDR3 loop spans 20 amino acids. V lost 5 bases to trimming and J lost 7 bases; unmatched junction nucleotides: 19. CDR3 sequence: CASSPRTGGVGTSGRNEQFF. CDR3 in DNA: TGTGCCAGCAGCCCGCGGACAGGGGGCGTTGGGACTAGCGGGAGAAATGAGCAGTTCTTC.

This clone has a single count. This chain links TRBV5-8 with TRBJ2-7; 9 bases are a match to TRBD2. Germline V CDR1 and CDR2: SGHTS, YDEGEE. V was clipped by 4 bases and J by 3 bases; unmatched bases: 17. The CDR3 sequence is 18 residues long. DNA of the CDR3: TGTGCCAGCAGCGTGGCCTGGGGCGTAGCGGGGGTGGGCTACGAGCAGTACTTC. Its protein is CASSVAWGVAGVGYEQYF.

This rearrangement joins TRBV7-9 to TRBJ2-7, with 11 positions matching TRBD2. Germline V gives CDR1 SEHNR, CDR2 FQNEAQ (reference sequence). The CDR3 runs 17 residues. V lost 1 base and J lost 5; bases outside the gene matches: 10. The CDR3 bases are TGTGCCAGCAGCTTAGGGCGACTAGCGGGACGGGTCCACGAGCAGTACGTC. It is translated as CASSLGRLAGRVHEQYV.

V gene TRBV9 combines with J gene TRBJ1-1, with D maybe TRBD1 (6 bases). The germline V gene has CDR1 SGDLS and CDR2 YYNGEE. Trimming cost V 3 bases and J 0 bases, with 9 bases left between them. The CDR3 length is 14 residues. The CDR3 loop is CASSGRDMNTEAFF. CDR3 sequence (DNA): TGTGCCAGCAGCGGACGGGACATGAACACTGAAGCTTTCTTT.

The CDR3 region is CASSDGGSFYNEQFF. The CDR3 nucleotides read TGTGCCAGCAGTGATGGGGGCTCGTTTTACAATGAGCAGTTCTTC. The chain recombines TRBV6-1 with TRBJ2-1; D is perhaps TRBD1 (6 bases). The CDR3 covers 15 residues. The V and J ends lost 3 bases and 4 bases respectively, with 13 bases between them. Looked up from germline, CDR1 is MNHNS and CDR2 is SASEGT.

This clone has only one observation. The V gene is TRBV15, the J gene TRBJ1-2; D is perhaps TRBD1 (5 bases). This CDR3 is 19 amino acids long. Germline V gene lookup returns CDR1 LNHNV and CDR2 YYDKDF (reference sequence). Trimming left V 1 base short and J 3 bases short, with 24 bases between. In DNA, the CDR3 is TGTGCCACCAGCAGAGTCCATTCCCACAAGGGGAGGATGGACTATGGCTACACCTTC. Amino acid sequence: CATSRVHSHKGRMDYGYTF.

This chain links TRBV4-1 with TRBJ2-2; perhaps TRBD2 as D (7 bases). Germline CDR1 and CDR2: MGHRA and YSYEKL. The CDR3 sequence is 17 residues long. Trimming left V 4 bases short and J 4 bases short, with 19 bases between. The CDR3 sequence is CASSPYGGAIATGELFF. The CDR3 DNA is TGCGCCAGCAGCCCCTATGGGGGGGCGATTGCCACCGGGGAGCTGTTTTTT.

In DNA form, the CDR3 reads TGTGCCAGCTCGCCCCAGGGGAGCACTGAAGCTTTCTTT. Translation: CASSPQGSTEAFF. The chain recombines TRBV18 with TRBJ1-1, with D perhaps TRBD1 (6 bases). The germline CDR1 and CDR2 sequences are KGHSH and LQKENI. CDR3 length: 13 residues. V was clipped by 6 bases and J by 4 bases, with 12 bases between them. The variable domain in full, completed from reference TRBV18 and TRBJ1-1, reads NAGVMQNPRHLVRRRGQEARLRCSPMKGHSHVYWYRQLPEEGLKFMVYLQKENIIDESGMPKERFSAEFPKEGPSILRIQQVVRGDSAAYFCASSPQGSTEAFFGQGTRLTVV.

The chain combines TRBV28 with TRBJ1-3; 8 positions agree with TRBD1. The ends lost 11 bases at V and 4 bases at J; junction bases unmatched: 10. The CDR3 length is 14 residues. Germline V gives CDR1 MDHEN, CDR2 SYDVKM. CDR3 sequence reads: CAARTGRSGNTIYF. CDR3 DNA: TGTGCCGCAAGGACAGGGAGATCCGGAAACACCATATATTTT.

J is TRBJ2-1 and V is TRBV24-1, with 10 bases identical to TRBD1. In germline, CDR1 is KGHDR, CDR2 SFDVKD. After removal of 5 bases from V and 7 bases from J, the junction contained 4 bases not matched to a gene. This CDR3 comprises 14 residues. The CDR3 loop is CATSAWTGGNEQFF. The CDR3, as DNA: TGTGCCACCAGTGCGTGGACAGGGGGGAATGAGCAGTTCTTC.

The rearrangement joins TRBV28 to TRBJ2-1, with 9 bases aligning to TRBD2. The CDR3 runs to 14 residues. CDR1 MDHEN and CDR2 SYDVKM come from the germline V gene. The V segment lost 8 bases and the J segment 4 bases; nucleotides outside the gene matches: 6. Here the CDR3 reads CASHLAGGYNEQFF. In DNA form, the CDR3 reads TGTGCCAGCCATCTGGCGGGGGGGTACAATGAGCAGTTCTTC. Together with reference TRBV28 and TRBJ2-1, the CDR3 gives the full variable domain: DVKVTQSSRYLVKRTGEKVFLECVQDMDHENMFWYRQDPGLGLRLIYFSYDVKMKEKGDIPEGYSVSREKKERFSLILESASTNQTSMYLCASHLAGGYNEQFFGPGTRLTVL.

The rearrangement links TRBV9 to TRBJ2-3; TRBD2 matches 7 bases. This CDR3 has 16 residues. J gave up 2 bases and V 0 bases, and 6 bases lay outside the gene matches. In germline, CDR1 is SGDLS, CDR2 YYNGEE. The CDR3 reads CASSVGHAGATDTQYF. CDR3 bases: TGTGCCAGCAGCGTAGGGCACGCGGGAGCCACAGATACGCAGTATTTT.